These 30 T cell receptor beta chains were sequenced from one sample in a study of T cells after yellow fever vaccination (dated by TCRdb to between 2018 and 2021). The meaning of the sample's treatment or condition label: live attenuated yellow fever vaccine strain. The method was 5' RACE. The sample was run on an Illumina HiSeq 2500. The raw public reads went through TCRdb reprocessing: fastp at Q25, MiXCR clone calling, in-frame beta chains kept. CDR3 protein duplicates are merged, each entry listing the most common genes and DNA. The sample table holds around 530,000 distinct CDR3 sequences, of which around 17% were seen once. The ten largest make up 17% of the sample. This sample comprised PBMCs, obtained about 5 days after the first yellow fever vaccination. The receptor source for this set is a man between 18 and 29 years old who received the YFV17D yellow fever vaccine.

This clonotype was counted a few times. The chain employs TRBV5-1 and TRBJ2-3; possible D gene TRBD2, 5 bases. The CDR3 covers 14 residues. Trimming pared 1 base from V and 2 bases from J, leaving 8 bases between. CDR1 is SGHRS, CDR2 YFSETQ, per germline. The CDR3 coding sequence is TGCGCCAGCAGCTTGCGGACTGACACAGATACGCAGTATTTT. It specifies CASSLRTDTDTQYF.

This clonotype showed up just a few times. This sequence joins TRBV4-2 and TRBJ2-1; D gene ambiguous. Per the germline V gene, CDR1 is LGHNA and CDR2 is YNFKEQ. V dropped 0 bases and J dropped 9 bases, with 9 bases sitting between them. The CDR3 covers 13 residues. CDR3: CASSQDRISEQFF. CDR3 coding DNA: TGTGCCAGCAGCCAAGATCGGATAAGTGAGCAGTTCTTC.

This clonotype was seen repeatedly, ten times or more. Its ends do not fully match the called genes, so a read error is possible. The chain has TRBV5-1 and TRBJ1-1; weak D call: TRBD1 (5 bases). The CDR3 covers 14 residues. Germline V lookup: CDR1 SGHRS, CDR2 YFSETQ. In DNA form, the CDR3 reads TGTGCCAGCAGCTTAGAGGGGACGAACACTGAAGCTTTCTTT. This codes for CASSLEGTNTEAFF.

This clonotype was observed a handful of times. The chain has TRBV4-3 and TRBJ1-2; 9 bases line up with TRBD1. V shed 3 bases, J shed 8 bases, and the junction held 10 bases outside the gene matches. The CDR3 totals 15 residues. The V gene's germline CDR1 is LGHNA and CDR2 YSLEER. CDR3 DNA sequence: TGCGCCAGCAGCCACGAGGGACAGGGTCTGTACGGCTACACCTTC. Protein product: CASSHEGQGLYGYTF.

The V gene is TRBV18, the J gene TRBJ2-1; no reliable D call. This CDR3 is built from 14 residues. The germline V gene encodes CDR1 KGHSH and CDR2 LQKENI. V was clipped by 6 bases and J by 7 bases, with 16 bases between them. The CDR3 DNA follows: TGTGCCAGCTCCACGGGCGGATCCGTGAATGAGCAGTTCTTC. Residues: CASSTGGSVNEQFF. Full variable domain (outside the CDR3, taken from reference TRBV18 and TRBJ2-1): NAGVMQNPRHLVRRRGQEARLRCSPMKGHSHVYWYRQLPEEGLKFMVYLQKENIIDESGMPKERFSAEFPKEGPSILRIQQVVRGDSAAYFCASSTGGSVNEQFFGPGTRLTVL.

This clonotype appeared a few times. CDR3 DNA: TGTGCCAGCAGCTTAGAGTTATATGGAAATTCACCCCTCCACTTT. This codes for CASSLELYGNSPLHF. The chain is built from TRBV7-9 and TRBJ1-6; D not certain. The CDR3 length is 15 residues. The germline V gene has CDR1 SEHNR and CDR2 FQNEAQ (reference sequence). V was clipped by 1 base and J by 7 bases, with 11 bases between them.

The chain couples TRBV7-6 to TRBJ2-1, with D maybe TRBD2 (5 bases). This CDR3 is 14 amino acids long. Looked up from germline, CDR1 is SGHVS and CDR2 is FNYEAQ. The germline V and J ends were trimmed by 1 base and 8 bases, with 12 bases remaining between them. The CDR3 coding sequence is TGTGCCAGCAGCTTAGGTTATGCGGGCGATGAGCAGTTCTTC. This encodes CASSLGYAGDEQFF. Full variable domain (missing parts from reference TRBV7-6 and TRBJ2-1): GAGVSQSPRYKVTKRGQDVALRCDPISGHVSLYWYRQALGQGPEFLTYFNYEAQQDKSGLPNDRFSAERPEGSISTLTIQRTEQRDSAMYRCASSLGYAGDEQFFGPGTRLTVL.

This chain links TRBV7-3 with TRBJ2-6; TRBD1 might be the D (5 bases). V lost 3 bases to trimming and J lost 0 bases, with 6 bases between them. The CDR3 sequence is 15 residues long. The germline V gene has CDR1 SGHTA and CDR2 FQGTGA. CDR3 nucleotide sequence: TGTGCCAGCAGCTTGACAGCCTCTGGGGCCAACGTCCTGACTTTC. Translating it yields CASSLTASGANVLTF. The full variable domain, with the rest looked up from reference TRBV7-3 and TRBJ2-6, is GAGVSQTPSNKVTEKGKYVELRCDPISGHTALYWYRQSLGQGPEFLIYFQGTGAADDSGLPNDRFFAVRPEGSVSTLKIQRTERGDSAVYLCASSLTASGANVLTFGAGSRLTVL.

Worth noting for this clonotype: The junction and the germline gene differ at one end; a read error may be behind it. The chain couples TRBV5-5 to TRBJ1-2, with 7 nucleotides matching TRBD1. The CDR3 consists of 12 residues. Germline loops: CDR1 SGHKS, CDR2 YYEKEE (reference sequence). CDR3 sequence: CASSPGQGGLWF. The CDR3 DNA reads TGTGCCAGCAGCCCCGGCCAGGGGGGTCTGTGGTTC.

This clonotype was detected only a few times. The chain combines TRBV5-1 with TRBJ2-7; 10 nucleotides align to TRBD1. V shed 0 bases, J shed 5 bases, and the junction held 2 bases outside the gene matches. CDR3 length: 14 amino acids. CDR1 and CDR2 from the germline V gene are SGHRS and YFSETQ. In DNA, the CDR3 is TGCGCCAGCAGCTTGGGACAGGGGGCTAACGAGCAGTACGTC. As protein: CASSLGQGANEQYV.

This chain uses TRBV6-5 with TRBJ2-3; 12 bases align to TRBD1. The V gene end was trimmed by 0 bases and the J gene end by 6 bases; junction bases not matched to a gene: 7. There are 17 residues in the CDR3. Germline V gene lookup returns CDR1 MNHEY and CDR2 SVGAGI. CDR3 bases: TGTGCCAGCAGTTACTCTCCGGGACAGGGGGCCCGGGATACGCAGTATTTT. Its translation is CASSYSPGQGARDTQYF.

This clonotype was counted a few times. The chain carries TRBV2 and TRBJ1-5; 7 nucleotides align to TRBD1. The germline gives CDR1 SNHLY, CDR2 FYNNEI. Trimming removed 10 bases from V and 2 bases from J; junction bases left unmatched: 8. The CDR3 sequence is 14 residues long. CDR3 protein: CATKGDRGNQPQHF. The CDR3 bases are TGTGCCACAAAAGGAGACAGGGGCAATCAGCCCCAGCATTTT. Combining the CDR3 with reference TRBV2 and TRBJ1-5 gives the whole variable domain EPEVTQTPSHQVTQMGQEVILRCVPISNHLYFYWYRQILGQKVEFLVSFYNNEISEKSEIFDDQFSVERPDGSNFTLKIRSTKLEDSAMYFCATKGDRGNQPQHFGDGTRLSIL.

The chain combines TRBV7-9 with TRBJ2-5, with 14 bases aligning to TRBD2. Unmatched junction bases numbered 6, after V lost 4 bases and J lost 2 bases. The germline V gene has CDR1 SEHNR and CDR2 FQNEAQ (reference sequence). The CDR3 is 17 amino acids. The CDR3 loop is CASSSDGLAGGQETQYF. CDR3 sequence (DNA): TGTGCCAGCAGCTCGGACGGACTAGCGGGGGGTCAAGAGACCCAGTACTTC.

The rearrangement uses TRBV5-1 and TRBJ2-1, with 8 bases aligning to TRBD2. Germline trimming cut 6 bases from V and 5 bases from J; bases unmatched to any gene: 10. The germline gives CDR1 SGHRS, CDR2 YFSETQ. The length of the CDR3 is 15 residues. The chain's CDR3 is CASTGGSRPHNEQFF. For the CDR3, the DNA is TGCGCCAGCACGGGGGGGTCTCGACCGCACAATGAGCAGTTCTTC.

This clonotype was counted only a few times. The V call is TRBV7-2, the J call TRBJ2-2; D is unclear. The germline V gene encodes CDR1 SGHTA and CDR2 FQGNSA. The V gene lost 8 bases and the J gene lost 10 bases, with 14 bases spanning the gap. The CDR3 has 12 residues. The CDR3 DNA reads as TGTGCCAGCGCCTATTACGGCCAGGAGCTGTTTTTT. It translates to CASAYYGQELFF.

The sample holds a few counts of this clonotype. The chain carries TRBV7-2 and TRBJ1-2; no definite D call. V was trimmed by 4 bases and J by 0 bases, leaving 15 bases between them. This CDR3 contains 16 residues. Germline-derived CDR1 and CDR2 are SGHTA and FQGNSA. The CDR3, as DNA: TGTGCCAGCAGCTCCCCAGAGGGATCCCCTAACTATGGCTACACCTTC. It codes for CASSSPEGSPNYGYTF. Complete variable domain (other parts from reference TRBV7-2 and TRBJ1-2): GAGVSQSPSNKVTEKGKDVELRCDPISGHTALYWYRQSLGQGLEFLIYFQGNSAPDKSGLPSDRFSAERTGGSVSTLTIQRTQQEDSAVYLCASSSPEGSPNYGYTFGSGTRLTVV.

Details on this clonotype: It may be a read error: a sequence one base away is much more abundant. This chain links TRBV11-2 with TRBJ2-7, with no clear D. The V end was cut by 3 bases, the J end by 3 bases, with 3 bases between. Germline CDR1 and CDR2: SGHAT and FQNNGV. The CDR3 has 11 residues. The CDR3 reads CASSFIYEQYF. The CDR3 DNA reads as TGTGCCAGCAGCTTTATCTACGAGCAGTACTTC.

This clonotype has a handful of counts. V is TRBV20-1 and J is TRBJ1-2, with 8 bases identical to TRBD1. J was trimmed by 4 bases and V by 0 bases; bases with no gene match: 10. CDR1 and CDR2 (germline): DFQATT, SNEGSKA (reference sequence). The length of the CDR3 is 16 residues. In DNA, the CDR3 is TGCAGTGCTAGAGATCGGAACAGGGGGGAGGCCTATGGCTACACCTTC. This encodes CSARDRNRGEAYGYTF.

The table lists this clonotype with a few counts. This chain connects TRBV20-1 to TRBJ1-4, with a tentative D call TRBD1 (5 bases). The CDR3 covers 14 residues. Germline assignment: CDR1 DFQATT and CDR2 SNEGSKA (reference sequence). Trimming pared 3 bases from V and 0 bases from J, leaving 8 bases between. The CDR3: CSASTGATNEKLFF. DNA of the CDR3: TGCAGTGCTAGTACGGGGGCAACTAATGAAAAACTGTTTTTT.

This clonotype was seen more than once but under ten times. The genes are TRBV20-1 and TRBJ1-1; D is unresolved. The CDR3 is 13 residues long. V dropped 0 bases and J dropped 8 bases, with 13 bases sitting between them. Germline lookup yields CDR1 DFQATT and CDR2 SNEGSKA (reference sequence). The CDR3 region is CSARDRTATEAFF. For the CDR3, the DNA is TGCAGTGCTAGAGATAGAACGGCCACAGAAGCTTTCTTT.

The chain joins TRBV20-1 to TRBJ2-5, with 7 bases matching TRBD2. In germline, CDR1 is DFQATT, CDR2 SNEGSKA (reference sequence). The V and J ends lost 6 bases and 6 bases, in that order; junction bases with no gene match: 4. The CDR3 has 11 amino acids. The CDR3 DNA is TGCAGTGCCAGGGAGGGGCAGACCCAGTACTTC. It codes for CSAREGQTQYF.

The gene calls are TRBV18 and TRBJ2-7; D gene uncertain. The CDR3 totals 13 residues. Germline values: CDR1 KGHSH, CDR2 LQKENI. The V end lost 3 bases, the J end lost 4 bases, and 10 bases lay between the germline ends. The CDR3 sequence: CASSPADGYEQYF. Here the CDR3 DNA reads TGTGCCAGCTCACCCGCGGACGGATACGAGCAGTACTTC. The full variable domain, rest sourced from reference TRBV18 and TRBJ2-7, is NAGVMQNPRHLVRRRGQEARLRCSPMKGHSHVYWYRQLPEEGLKFMVYLQKENIIDESGMPKERFSAEFPKEGPSILRIQQVVRGDSAAYFCASSPADGYEQYFGPGTRLTVT.

This clonotype was seen a few times. This chain connects TRBV18 to TRBJ1-1; no reliable D call. The V end lost 3 bases, the J end lost 3 bases, and 11 bases lay between the germline ends. Germline V lookup: CDR1 KGHSH, CDR2 LQKENI. There are 14 residues in the CDR3. The CDR3 region has the DNA TGTGCCAGCTCACCTCCTACGGGATACACTGAAGCTTTCTTT. It translates to CASSPPTGYTEAFF. Full variable domain (outside the CDR3, taken from reference TRBV18 and TRBJ1-1): NAGVMQNPRHLVRRRGQEARLRCSPMKGHSHVYWYRQLPEEGLKFMVYLQKENIIDESGMPKERFSAEFPKEGPSILRIQQVVRGDSAAYFCASSPPTGYTEAFFGQGTRLTVV.

The rearrangement joins TRBV6-4 to TRBJ1-1, with 8 positions matching TRBD1. The CDR3 sequence is 15 residues long. The V gene end was trimmed by 0 bases and the J gene end by 6 bases; junction bases not matched to a gene: 6. The germline CDR1 and CDR2 sequences are MRHNA and SNTAGT. CDR3 DNA: TGTGCCAGCAGTGACTCGGCAGGGGGCTCGTCTGAAGCTTTCTTT. It translates to CASSDSAGGSSEAFF.

This clonotype was seen a few times. This rearrangement joins TRBV29-1 to TRBJ2-3; no clear D. V gave up 5 bases and J gave up 2 bases, with 11 bases separating them. The CDR3 loop spans 13 amino acids. The germline gives CDR1 SQVTM, CDR2 ANQGSEA. The CDR3 sequence: CSVLVPNTDTQYF. The DNA for the CDR3 is TGCAGCGTTCTGGTACCGAACACAGATACGCAGTATTTT.

The V gene is TRBV12-3 or TRBV12-4, the J gene TRBJ1-5; TRBD1 is a possible D gene (5 bases). CDR3 length equals 16 residues. V lost 5 bases and J lost 5, with 19 bases in between. The CDR3 is CASSARRDVGDQPQHF. CDR3 bases: TGTGCCAGCAGTGCCAGACGGGACGTCGGAGATCAGCCCCAGCATTTT.

This clonotype has just one count. The chain carries TRBV3-1 and TRBJ1-6; no clear D. V gave up 0 bases and J gave up 0 bases, with 12 bases separating them. In germline, CDR1 is LGHDT, CDR2 YNNKEL (reference sequence). The CDR3 length is 18 residues. The CDR3 loop is CASSQDYSGSSYNSPLHF. For the CDR3, the DNA is TGTGCCAGCAGCCAAGACTACAGCGGTAGCTCCTATAATTCACCCCTCCACTTT.

This rearrangement joins TRBV12-3 or TRBV12-4 to TRBJ1-5; 7 nucleotides line up with TRBD1. V lost 6 bases and J lost 7; bases outside the gene matches: 6. This CDR3 is 13 amino acids long. The CDR3 loop is CASSLQGFQPQHF. The CDR3 bases are TGTGCCAGCAGCCTACAGGGGTTCCAGCCCCAGCATTTT.

This clonotype was observed a few times. The CDR3 here is CASSPGTGQAYEQYF. The DNA of the CDR3 is TGTGCCAGCAGCCCCGGGACAGGGCAGGCGTACGAGCAGTACTTC. V gene TRBV7-2 combines with J gene TRBJ2-7; 9 bases are a match to TRBD1. This CDR3 comprises 15 residues. V lost 5 bases to trimming and J lost 4 bases; unmatched junction nucleotides: 9. The V gene's germline CDR1 is SGHTA and CDR2 FQGNSA.

This clonotype was detected only a few times. The chain couples TRBV9 to TRBJ1-5, with 10 bases identical to TRBD1. CDR3 length: 14 amino acids. In germline, CDR1 is SGDLS, CDR2 YYNGEE. Trimming at V came to 3 bases and at J to 5 bases, leaving 2 bases not matched to a gene. The CDR3 here is CASSGGQGYQPQHF. CDR3 sequence (DNA): TGTGCCAGCAGCGGGGGACAGGGGTATCAGCCCCAGCATTTT.